Below, 27 T cell receptor beta chains from the same sample are listed, as sequenced in a study of response to subunit inactivated influenza vaccine. From the RT-PCR reads, TCRdb called clonotypes with MiXCR, one entry per CDR3 protein. The sample has about 520,000 distinct CDR3 sequences; roughly 7.6% are singletons. This sample comprised PBMCs from blood, obtained less than 25 months after vaccination. All receptors come from a man aged 50-75 years who received an inactivated influenza vaccine.

This clonotype was seen a few times. The chain has TRBV6-1 and TRBJ2-1; 8 bases agree with TRBD2. This CDR3 is built from 15 residues. Germline assignment: CDR1 MNHNS and CDR2 SASEGT. V shed 6 bases and J 1 base; nucleotides not matched to a gene: 5. CDR3 sequence (DNA): TGTGCCAGCAGAGCCACTAGCGGATCCTACAATGAGCAGTTCTTC. Its protein product is CASRATSGSYNEQFF.

The J gene is TRBJ2-3, the V gene TRBV6-2 or TRBV6-3; TRBD1 matches 11 bases. Germline CDR1 and CDR2: MNHEY and SVGEGT. The CDR3 is 16 residues long. The junction had 9 bases not matched to a gene; V was cut back by 6 bases and J by 4 bases. The CDR3 DNA sequence: TGTGCCAGCAGCCCCACCCGGACAGGGGGCGCAGATACGCAGTATTTT. It yields the protein CASSPTRTGGADTQYF.

This clonotype was picked up many times. This rearrangement joins TRBV7-9 to TRBJ2-5, with D perhaps TRBD1 (5 bases). The CDR3 length is 14 residues. Germline V CDR1 and CDR2: SEHNR, FQNEAQ (reference sequence). The V end lost 7 bases, the J end lost 3 bases, and 15 bases lay between the germline ends. In DNA, the CDR3 is TGTGCCAGCACCCCCGACGTAGGGGAAGAGACCCAGTACTTC. Translated: CASTPDVGEETQYF.

This clonotype was detected a few times. The chain joins TRBV29-1 to TRBJ2-5; 7 bases agree with TRBD2. In germline, CDR1 is SQVTM, CDR2 ANQGSEA. The CDR3 is made up of 12 amino acids. V lost 6 bases and J lost 5; bases outside the gene matches: 6. CDR3 bases: TGCAGCGTGGGGGACTATACGGAGACCCAGTACTTC. Encoded protein: CSVGDYTETQYF.

This chain joins TRBV15 and TRBJ2-2; no clear D. Germline lookup yields CDR1 LNHNV and CDR2 YYDKDF (reference sequence). Trimming took off 3 bases at V and 4 bases at J, with 3 bases between the two ends. The CDR3 is 12 amino acids. CDR3 coding DNA: TGTGCCACCAGCAGGGCCACCGGGGAGCTGTTTTTT. Amino acid sequence: CATSRATGELFF.

This clonotype was seen only a few times. V and J are TRBV3-1 and TRBJ2-2, with TRBD1 matching over 8 bases. The length of the CDR3 is 15 residues. V shed 4 bases, J shed 6 bases, and the junction held 7 bases outside the gene matches. Germline V gene sequence: CDR1 LGHDT, CDR2 YNNKEL (reference sequence). The chain's CDR3 is CASSRGQGIPGELFF. In DNA form, the CDR3 reads TGTGCCAGCAGCCGAGGACAGGGTATCCCCGGGGAGCTGTTTTTT.

This clonotype was seen many times. Its ends do not fully match the called genes, so a read error is possible. The chain links TRBV7-7 to TRBJ2-1; D not certain. The CDR3 sequence is 13 residues long. Germline CDR1 reads SSHAT; CDR2 reads FNYEAQ (reference sequence). The CDR3 DNA reads TGTGCTAGCAGCATAGCTCGGGCGAGTGAGCAGTTCTTC. This encodes CASSIARASEQFF. The whole variable domain, remainder taken from reference TRBV7-7 and TRBJ2-1, is GAGVSQSPRYKVTKRGQDVTLRCDPISSHATLYWYQQALGQGPEFLTYFNYEAQPDKSGLPSDRFSAERPEGSISTLTIQRTEQRDSAMYRCASSIARASEQFFGPGTRLTVL.

This clonotype was counted between two and nine times. The V and J genes are TRBV7-2 and TRBJ2-7; D is undetermined. Germline lookup yields CDR1 SGHTA and CDR2 FQGNSA. This CDR3 is built from 14 residues. V dropped 1 base and J dropped 2 bases, with 9 bases sitting between them. The CDR3, as DNA: TGTGCCAGCAGCTTAGTCACACGACCCTACGAGCAGTACTTC. Translation: CASSLVTRPYEQYF. The variable domain in full, completed from reference TRBV7-2 and TRBJ2-7, reads GAGVSQSPSNKVTEKGKDVELRCDPISGHTALYWYRQSLGQGLEFLIYFQGNSAPDKSGLPSDRFSAERTGGSVSTLTIQRTQQEDSAVYLCASSLVTRPYEQYFGPGTRLTVT.

For the CDR3, the DNA is TGTGCCAGCAGTTCTTCCAGCAATGAGCAGTTCTTC. This translates into CASSSSSNEQFF. The chain uses TRBV6-5 and TRBJ2-1; D gene unclear. The CDR3 has 12 amino acids. The ends were cut back, 4 bases at V and 6 bases at J, with 7 bases in the middle. Germline CDR1 MNHEY, CDR2 SVGAGI.

This clonotype was counted a few times. The rearrangement uses TRBV28 and TRBJ2-4, with D maybe TRBD1 (6 bases). CDR1 and CDR2 (germline): MDHEN, SYDVKM. Between the trimmed V and J ends, which lost 4 bases and 0 bases, there was a span of 19 bases. CDR3 length equals 18 residues. The DNA for the CDR3 is TGTGCCAGCAGTTCCACTACAGGGACCTTTCGAGCCAAAAACATTCAGTACTTC. It yields the protein CASSSTTGTFRAKNIQYF. The full variable domain, its missing parts supplied by reference TRBV28 and TRBJ2-4, is DVKVTQSSRYLVKRTGEKVFLECVQDMDHENMFWYRQDPGLGLRLIYFSYDVKMKEKGDIPEGYSVSREKKERFSLILESASTNQTSMYLCASSSTTGTFRAKNIQYFGAGTRLSVL.

The V and J genes are TRBV11-2 and TRBJ2-2; D may be TRBD2 (6 bases). Germline CDR1 and CDR2: SGHAT and FQNNGV. V was shortened by 1 base and J by 5 bases, with 11 bases between the two germline ends. The CDR3 length is 15 residues. Here the CDR3 DNA reads TGTGCCAGCAGCTTAGTTTCGGGGGAAACCGGGGAGCTGTTTTTT. Residues: CASSLVSGETGELFF.

CDR3 nucleotide sequence: TGTGCCAGCAGCTTAGTAACTAGCGGGTTACAAGAGACCCAGTACTTC. Its protein product is CASSLVTSGLQETQYF. This chain links TRBV7-2 with TRBJ2-5, with TRBD2 identical over 9 bases. The CDR3 runs to 16 residues. Germline V gene sequence: CDR1 SGHTA, CDR2 FQGNSA. V lost 1 base to trimming and J lost 2 bases; unmatched junction nucleotides: 5.

This clonotype occurred many times. The chain combines TRBV20-1 with TRBJ1-3; tentatively, D is TRBD1 (6 bases). Germline V gene data show CDR1 as DFQATT and CDR2 as SNEGSKA (reference sequence). Trimming cost V 6 bases and J 3 bases, with 12 bases left between them. This CDR3 spans 13 amino acids. CDR3 region: CSALDSNGNTIYF. The CDR3 DNA is TGCAGTGCGCTGGACAGTAATGGAAACACCATATATTTT.

The rearrangement joins TRBV4-2 to TRBJ1-4; D might be TRBD1 (5 bases). Germline CDR1 reads LGHNA; CDR2 reads YNFKEQ. The CDR3 has 18 amino acids. V lost 0 bases, J lost 7 bases, and 21 bases lay in between. The CDR3 is CASSQDQGRFAQGEKLFF. The CDR3 nucleotides read TGTGCCAGCAGCCAAGATCAGGGACGGTTCGCCCAGGGTGAAAAACTGTTTTTT.

This chain uses TRBV5-6 with TRBJ2-7; 7 nucleotides line up with TRBD2. The germline CDR1 and CDR2 sequences are SGHDT and YYEEEE. V shed 8 bases and J 5 bases; nucleotides not matched to a gene: 10. The length of the CDR3 is 13 residues. CDR3 sequence: CARGPGTTHEQYF. For the CDR3, the DNA is TGTGCCAGGGGCCCCGGGACTACCCACGAGCAGTACTTC.

V usage is TRBV5-6 and J usage is TRBJ1-4; no clear D. The CDR3 runs 15 residues. CDR1 and CDR2 from the germline V gene are SGHDT and YYEEEE. V lost 4 bases to trimming and J lost 7 bases, with 17 bases between them. The CDR3 DNA reads as TGTGCCAGCAGCCCCGGCCTCGTCTGGGGTGAAAAACTGTTTTTT. Translation: CASSPGLVWGEKLFF. The whole variable domain, remainder taken from reference TRBV5-6 and TRBJ1-4, is DAGVTQSPTHLIKTRGQQVTLRCSPKSGHDTVSWYQQALGQGPQFIFQYYEEEERQRGNFPDRFSGHQFPNYSSELNVNALLLGDSALYLCASSPGLVWGEKLFFGSGTQLSVL.

The J gene is TRBJ2-7, the V gene TRBV7-2; TRBD2 matches 13 bases. V was clipped by 5 bases and J by 7 bases; unmatched bases: 8. The germline CDR1 and CDR2 sequences are SGHTA and FQGNSA. The CDR3 contains 15 residues. As DNA, the CDR3 is TGTGCCAGCAGCCGGACTAGCGGGGGCATGCAAGAGCAGTACTTC. This sequence encodes CASSRTSGGMQEQYF.

This clonotype was observed a handful of times. The rearrangement uses TRBV20-1 and TRBJ2-1, with D possibly matching TRBD1 (5 bases). CDR3 size: 12 residues. Trimming stripped 5 bases from V and 4 bases from J, with 9 bases between. Germline-derived CDR1 and CDR2 are DFQATT and SNEGSKA (reference sequence). The CDR3 coding sequence is TGCAGTGCTGGCAGGGCTTACAATGAGCAGTTCTTC. Amino acid sequence: CSAGRAYNEQFF.

The chain is built from TRBV5-5 and TRBJ2-7; TRBD1 matches at 10 bases. The germline V gene has CDR1 SGHKS and CDR2 YYEKEE (reference sequence). Losses at the gene ends were 6 bases for V and 5 bases for J; bases not matched to a gene: 8. The CDR3 is 14 amino acids. The CDR3 DNA reads TGTGCCAGCAACCGGGACAGGGGTTTCGACGAGCAGTACTTC. This encodes CASNRDRGFDEQYF.

There are a few counts of this clonotype. The chain links TRBV4-3 to TRBJ2-5; D gene uncertain. The germline V and J ends were trimmed by 1 base and 2 bases, with 8 bases remaining between them. This CDR3 has 14 amino acids. Per the germline V gene, CDR1 is LGHNA and CDR2 is YSLEER. In DNA, the CDR3 is TGCGCCAGCAGCCAAGGGACGGAACAAGAGACCCAGTACTTC. Its translation: CASSQGTEQETQYF.

The V gene is TRBV7-2, the J gene TRBJ2-7; tentatively, D is TRBD2 (6 bases). Deletions cut 5 bases from V and 4 bases from J, with 21 bases between. Germline-derived CDR1 and CDR2 are SGHTA and FQGNSA. The length of the CDR3 is 16 residues. The CDR3 DNA follows: TGTGCCAGCAGCCCAGTAATTGGGACTGTTTTATACGAGCAGTACTTC. This encodes CASSPVIGTVLYEQYF.

This clonotype has at least ten counts. The J gene is TRBJ2-1, the V gene TRBV11-2; 7 bases fit TRBD2. The CDR3 length is 15 residues. The trim removed 2 bases at V and 7 bases at J, leaving 8 bases unmatched. The V gene's germline CDR1 is SGHAT and CDR2 FQNNGV. The DNA for the CDR3 is TGTGCCAGCAGCTTAACGGGACTACCTCAGAATGAGCAGTTCTTC. Its translation is CASSLTGLPQNEQFF. The full variable domain, rest sourced from reference TRBV11-2 and TRBJ2-1, is EAGVAQSPRYKIIEKRQSVAFWCNPISGHATLYWYQQILGQGPKLLIQFQNNGVVDDSQLPKDRFSAERLKGVDSTLKIQPAKLEDSAVYLCASSLTGLPQNEQFFGPGTRLTVL.

This clonotype was recorded many times. The rearrangement uses TRBV11-2 and TRBJ1-1; the D is unclear. CDR1 and CDR2 (germline): SGHAT, FQNNGV. CDR3 length: 15 residues. Trimming cost V 5 bases and J 11 bases, with 24 bases left between them. As DNA, the CDR3 is TGTGCCAGCAGCCTAAATCTAAATAAACGGGGAGACGCTTTCTTT. Residues: CASSLNLNKRGDAFF. Variable domain in full (rest from reference TRBV11-2 and TRBJ1-1): EAGVAQSPRYKIIEKRQSVAFWCNPISGHATLYWYQQILGQGPKLLIQFQNNGVVDDSQLPKDRFSAERLKGVDSTLKIQPAKLEDSAVYLCASSLNLNKRGDAFFGQGTRLTVV.

This clonotype was counted only a few times. The chain joins TRBV7-8 to TRBJ1-2; D remains unclear. V was pared by 0 bases and J by 8 bases, with 10 bases between. Per germline, CDR1 SGHVS and CDR2 FQNEAQ. There are 13 residues in the CDR3. The CDR3 protein is CASSLAGPTGYTF. The CDR3 bases are TGTGCCAGCAGCTTAGCAGGCCCCACCGGCTACACCTTC.

The chain couples TRBV6-5 to TRBJ1-5; 9 bases are shared with TRBD1. Germline V gene data show CDR1 as MNHEY and CDR2 as SVGAGI. J lost 7 bases, V lost 2 bases, and 9 bases had no gene match. The CDR3 is 16 amino acids. This CDR3 is CASSYGSGTGYQPQHF. The CDR3 nucleotides are TGTGCCAGCAGTTACGGGTCGGGGACAGGGTACCAGCCCCAGCATTTT.

This sequence joins TRBV5-1 and TRBJ1-3; D might be TRBD1 (5 bases). Germline loops: CDR1 SGHRS, CDR2 YFSETQ. V was clipped by 3 bases and J by 0 bases, with 7 bases between them. The CDR3 is 14 residues long. The CDR3 sequence: CASSSGASGNTIYF. The CDR3 DNA follows: TGCGCCAGCAGCTCTGGGGCCTCTGGAAACACCATATATTTT.

This clonotype has just a few counts. This chain links TRBV12-3 or TRBV12-4 with TRBJ2-1, with D tentatively TRBD2 (6 bases). There are 15 residues in the CDR3. With 2 bases removed from V and 5 bases from J, the gap between germline ends came to 13 bases. CDR3 amino acids: CASSLRGGKNNEQFF. In DNA, the CDR3 is TGTGCCAGCAGTTTAAGGGGAGGAAAAAACAATGAGCAGTTCTTC.